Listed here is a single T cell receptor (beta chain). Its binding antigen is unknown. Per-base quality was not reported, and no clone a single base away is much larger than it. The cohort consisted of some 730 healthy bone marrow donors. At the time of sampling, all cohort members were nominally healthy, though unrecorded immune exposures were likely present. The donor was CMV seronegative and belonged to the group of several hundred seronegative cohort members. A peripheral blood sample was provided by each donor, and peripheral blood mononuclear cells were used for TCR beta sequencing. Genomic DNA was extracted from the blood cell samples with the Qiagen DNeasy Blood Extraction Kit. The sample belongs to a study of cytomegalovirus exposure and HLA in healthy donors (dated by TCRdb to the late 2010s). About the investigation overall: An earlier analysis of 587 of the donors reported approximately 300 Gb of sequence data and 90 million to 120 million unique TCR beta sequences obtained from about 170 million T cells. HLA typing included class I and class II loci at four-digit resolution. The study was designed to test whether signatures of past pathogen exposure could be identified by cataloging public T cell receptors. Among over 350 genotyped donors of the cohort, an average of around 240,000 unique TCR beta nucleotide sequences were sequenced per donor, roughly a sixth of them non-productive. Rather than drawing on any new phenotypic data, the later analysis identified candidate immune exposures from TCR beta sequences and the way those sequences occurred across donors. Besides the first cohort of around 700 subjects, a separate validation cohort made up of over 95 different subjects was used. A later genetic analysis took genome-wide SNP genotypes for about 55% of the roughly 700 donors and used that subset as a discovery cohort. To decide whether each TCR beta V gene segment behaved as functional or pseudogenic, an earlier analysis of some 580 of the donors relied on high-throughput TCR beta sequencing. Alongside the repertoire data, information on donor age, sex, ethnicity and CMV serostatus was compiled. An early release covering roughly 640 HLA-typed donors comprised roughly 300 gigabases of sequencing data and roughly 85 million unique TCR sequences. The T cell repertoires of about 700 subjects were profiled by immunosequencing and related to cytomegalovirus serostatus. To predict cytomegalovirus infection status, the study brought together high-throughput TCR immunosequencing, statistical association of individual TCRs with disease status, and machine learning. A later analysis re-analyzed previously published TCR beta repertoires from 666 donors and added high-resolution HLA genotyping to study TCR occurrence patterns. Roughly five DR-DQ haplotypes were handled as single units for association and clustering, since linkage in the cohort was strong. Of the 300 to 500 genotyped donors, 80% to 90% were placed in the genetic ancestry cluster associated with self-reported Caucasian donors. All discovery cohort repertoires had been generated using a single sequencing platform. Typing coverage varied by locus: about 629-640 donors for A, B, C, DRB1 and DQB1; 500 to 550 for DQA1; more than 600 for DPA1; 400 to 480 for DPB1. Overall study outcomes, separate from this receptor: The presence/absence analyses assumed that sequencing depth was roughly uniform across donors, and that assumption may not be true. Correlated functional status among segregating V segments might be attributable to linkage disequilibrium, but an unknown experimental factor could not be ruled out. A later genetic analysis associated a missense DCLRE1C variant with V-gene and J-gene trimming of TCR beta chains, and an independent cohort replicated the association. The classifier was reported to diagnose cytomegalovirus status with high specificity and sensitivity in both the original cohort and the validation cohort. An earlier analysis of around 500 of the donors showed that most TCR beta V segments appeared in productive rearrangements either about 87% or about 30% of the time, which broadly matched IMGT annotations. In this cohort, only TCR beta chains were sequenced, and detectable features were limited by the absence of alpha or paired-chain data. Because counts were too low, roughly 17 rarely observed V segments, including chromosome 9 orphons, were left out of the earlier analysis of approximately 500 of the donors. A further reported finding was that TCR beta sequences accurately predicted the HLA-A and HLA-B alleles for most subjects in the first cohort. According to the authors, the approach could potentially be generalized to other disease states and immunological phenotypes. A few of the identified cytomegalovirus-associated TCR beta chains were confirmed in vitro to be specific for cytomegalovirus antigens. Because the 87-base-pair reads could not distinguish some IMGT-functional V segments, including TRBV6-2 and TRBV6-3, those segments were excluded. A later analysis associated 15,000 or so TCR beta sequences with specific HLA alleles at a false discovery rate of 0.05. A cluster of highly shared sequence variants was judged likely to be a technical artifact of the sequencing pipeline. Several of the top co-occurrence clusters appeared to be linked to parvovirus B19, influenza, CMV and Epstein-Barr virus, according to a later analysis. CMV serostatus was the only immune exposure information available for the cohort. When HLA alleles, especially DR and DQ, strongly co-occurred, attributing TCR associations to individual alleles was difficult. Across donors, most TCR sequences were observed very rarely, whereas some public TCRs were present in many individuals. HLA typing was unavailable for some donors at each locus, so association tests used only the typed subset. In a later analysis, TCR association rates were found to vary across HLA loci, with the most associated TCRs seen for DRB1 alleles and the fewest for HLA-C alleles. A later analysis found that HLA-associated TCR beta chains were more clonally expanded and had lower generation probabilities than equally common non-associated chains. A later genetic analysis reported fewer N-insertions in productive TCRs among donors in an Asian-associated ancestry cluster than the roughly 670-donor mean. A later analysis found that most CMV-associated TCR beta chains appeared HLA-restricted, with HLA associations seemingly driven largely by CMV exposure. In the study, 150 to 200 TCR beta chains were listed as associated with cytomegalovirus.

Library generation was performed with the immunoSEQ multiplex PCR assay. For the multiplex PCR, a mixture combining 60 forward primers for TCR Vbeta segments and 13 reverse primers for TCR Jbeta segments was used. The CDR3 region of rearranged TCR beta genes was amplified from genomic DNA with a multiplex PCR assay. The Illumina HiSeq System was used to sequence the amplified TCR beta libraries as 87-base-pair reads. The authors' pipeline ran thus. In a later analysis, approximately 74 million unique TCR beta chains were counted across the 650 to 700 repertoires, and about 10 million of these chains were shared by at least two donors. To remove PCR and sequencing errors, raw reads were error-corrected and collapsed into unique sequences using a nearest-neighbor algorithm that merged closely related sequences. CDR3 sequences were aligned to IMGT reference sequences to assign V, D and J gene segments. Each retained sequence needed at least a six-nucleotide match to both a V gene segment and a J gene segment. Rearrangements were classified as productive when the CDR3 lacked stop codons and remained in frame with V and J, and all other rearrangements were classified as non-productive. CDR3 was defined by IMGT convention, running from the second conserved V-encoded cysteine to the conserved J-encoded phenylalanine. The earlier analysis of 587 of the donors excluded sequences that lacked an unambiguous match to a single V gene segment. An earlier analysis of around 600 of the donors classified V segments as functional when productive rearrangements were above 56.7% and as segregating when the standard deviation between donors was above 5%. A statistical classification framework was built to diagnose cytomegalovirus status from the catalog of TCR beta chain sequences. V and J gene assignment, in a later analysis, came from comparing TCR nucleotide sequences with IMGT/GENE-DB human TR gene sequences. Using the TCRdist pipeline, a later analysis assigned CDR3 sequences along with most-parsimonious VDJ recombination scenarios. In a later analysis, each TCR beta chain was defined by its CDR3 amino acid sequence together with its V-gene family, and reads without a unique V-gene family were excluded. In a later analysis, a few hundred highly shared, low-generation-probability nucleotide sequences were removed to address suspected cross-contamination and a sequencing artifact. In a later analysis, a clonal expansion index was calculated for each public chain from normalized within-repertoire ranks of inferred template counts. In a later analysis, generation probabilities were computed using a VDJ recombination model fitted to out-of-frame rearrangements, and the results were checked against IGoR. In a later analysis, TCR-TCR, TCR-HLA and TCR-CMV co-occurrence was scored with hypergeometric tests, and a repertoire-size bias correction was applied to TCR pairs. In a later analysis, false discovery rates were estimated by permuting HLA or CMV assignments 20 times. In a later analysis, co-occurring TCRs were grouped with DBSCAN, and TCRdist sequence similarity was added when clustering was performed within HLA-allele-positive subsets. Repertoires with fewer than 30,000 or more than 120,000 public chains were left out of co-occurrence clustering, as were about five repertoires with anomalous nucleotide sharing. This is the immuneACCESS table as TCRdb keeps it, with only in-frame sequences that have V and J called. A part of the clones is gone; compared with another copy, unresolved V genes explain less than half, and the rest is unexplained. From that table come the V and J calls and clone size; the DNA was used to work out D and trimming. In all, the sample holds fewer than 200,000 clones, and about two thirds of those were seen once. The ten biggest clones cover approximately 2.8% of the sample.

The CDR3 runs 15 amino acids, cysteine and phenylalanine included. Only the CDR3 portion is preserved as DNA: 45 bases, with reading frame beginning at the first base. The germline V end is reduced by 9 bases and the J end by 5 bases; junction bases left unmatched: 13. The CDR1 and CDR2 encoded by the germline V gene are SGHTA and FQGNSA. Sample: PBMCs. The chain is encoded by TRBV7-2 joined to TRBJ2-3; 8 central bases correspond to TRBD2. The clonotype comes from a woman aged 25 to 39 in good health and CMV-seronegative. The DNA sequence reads TGTGCCAGTCGGCGGGGGGACCCGAGGGGAGATACGCAGTATTTT. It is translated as CASRRGDPRGDTQYF. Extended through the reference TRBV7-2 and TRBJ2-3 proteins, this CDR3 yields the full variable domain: GAGVSQSPSNKVTEKGKDVELRCDPISGHTALYWYRQSLGQGLEFLIYFQGNSAPDKSGLPSDRFSAERTGGSVSTLTIQRTQQEDSAVYLCASRRGDPRGDTQYFGPGTRLTVL.